The entry below describes one T cell receptor (beta chain). Its antigen remains unknown. The V and J ends lost 3 bases and 8 bases respectively, with 16 bases between them. Germline V gives CDR1 GTSNPN, CDR2 SVGIG (reference sequence). CDR3 length: 14 residues. Punch biopsies of lesional scalp, plus peripheral blood, were taken from alopecia areata patients. Reverse transcription of extracted RNA yielded cDNA, which provided the sequencing template. The table came from immunoSEQ multiplex PCR; TCRdb's copy has only in-frame clones and leaves some out. Of about 200,000 clones listed, roughly 57% are singletons. The record originates from a study of CD8+ T cells in alopecia areata. Study-level results: Relative to mice, TCR sharing across patients was less clear, a difference possibly HLA-related.

The sequence came from a human donor with alopecia areata. J is TRBJ1-4 and V is TRBV30, with a tentative D call TRBD1 (5 bases). Sample: CD4+ T cells sorted from blood, taken at week 0. The CDR3 bases are TGTGCCTGGAGCGGAGGGCAGGGCGCCGAAAAACTGTTTTTT. Translation gives CAWSGGQGAEKLFF.